These T cell receptor beta chains were read from a single sample in a study of blood T cell repertoires in COVID-19. Libraries were prepared by immunoSEQ multiplex PCR; TCRdb keeps only in-frame clonotypes and omits some of them. Among 200,000 to 250,000 clones listed, under 90% were seen once. Sequencing was performed on peripheral blood. These receptors all stem from a woman aged 80 or over with acute or convalescent COVID-19. CDR3s include the opening cysteine and the closing phenylalanine or tryptophan. Each record gives: V gene, D gene, CDR3 protein. D genes are given only for firm matches.

>TRBV28|TRBD1
CASSLGTGGDGYTF
>TRBV6-2/TRBV6-3|.
CASSYDITNYGYTF
>TRBV28|TRBD1
CASSQGAQEISGYTF
>TRBV7-8|.
CASSLTRSATQYF
>TRBV27|.
CASSLIYRTRAYGYTF
>TRBV7-9|.
CASSSDFYYTF
>TRBV7-3|TRBD2
CASSLRGGSDNEQFF
>TRBV5-6|.
CASSSQGLGRYF
>TRBV6-5|.
CASSYSNIGQPQHF
>TRBV19|TRBD2
CASSYQGGETQYF
>TRBV27|.
CASSLGGGALTGELFF
>TRBV27|.
CASSFPPGHSGTGELFF
>TRBV7-9|TRBD1
CASSLEGTGVYEAFF
>TRBV3-1/TRBV3-2|.
CASSQARLETQYF
>TRBV7-9|TRBD2
CASRRTSGVADTQYF
>TRBV28|TRBD1
CASTRRTGAGEKLFF
>TRBV5-6|.
CASGLAPYSFYEQYF
>TRBV18|TRBD2
CASSPSGGYYEQYF
>TRBV5-1|.
CASSRLDTLSSYEQYF
>TRBV12-3/TRBV12-4|.
CASSLVYSYGYTF
>TRBV2|TRBD1
CASSDRGPTEAFF
>TRBV19|TRBD1
CASSDPGQGVTSEKLFF
>TRBV5-4|TRBD1
CASSFGQGTDTQYF
>TRBV15|.
CATSRQSTQPQHF
>TRBV7-3|TRBD1
CASSLTGTDPYNEQFF
>TRBV5-6|.
CASSLGTGGFGELFF
>TRBV6-6|.
CASSYHGTEYYEQYF
>TRBV5-1|.
CASSLETVNYGYTF
>TRBV7-2|.
CASSVRLQETQYF
>TRBV19|.
CASSIPDSGWTEAFF
>TRBV7-5|.
CARSLGTYRGNEKLFF
>TRBV28|.
CASSFGNTGELFF
>TRBV7-3|TRBD2
CASSRSGGSYNEQFF
>TRBV5-6|TRBD1
CASSPGQNYGYTF
>TRBV15|.
CATSRDRRARETQYF
>TRBV28|.
CASSEQDQPQHF
>TRBV7-2|.
CASSLARDKNQPQHF
>TRBV7-2|TRBD2
CASSYSGRAADTQYF
>TRBV2|.
CASSEAQVSGNTIYF
>TRBV5-4|.
CASSEGVTHGNTIYF
>TRBV2|.
CASTGVSYEQYF
>TRBV13|TRBD1
CASSSGSTGGLNTGELFF
>TRBV6-2/TRBV6-3|TRBD1
CASSRPTGRFTEAFF
>TRBV29-1|TRBD1
CSVALRDRGTEAFF
>TRBV7-9|.
CASSPLGGGETQYF
>TRBV7-2|.
CASSFSDGGTEAFF
>TRBV7-3|TRBD1
CASKGQGDGKSPYGYTF
>TRBV9|.
CASSVEPGPDTEAFF
>TRBV5-1|.
CASSDTGSNYGYTF
>TRBV27|TRBD1
CASGQTGGSGNTIYF
>TRBV19|.
CASSIARQSLNYGYTF
>TRBV13|.
CASSPPAGTQQDTQYF